This T cell receptor beta chain was captured in a study of T cell changes during pregnancy in multiple sclerosis. The junction had 8 bases not matched to a gene; V was cut back by 2 bases and J by 4 bases. CDR3 size: 16 residues. CDR1 and CDR2 (germline): SQVTM, ANQGSEA. Clones were read by immunoSEQ multiplex PCR, and TCRdb kept only the in-frame ones, dropping some. The repertoire includes around 70,000 clones, 85% to 95% of them detected once, and less than 2.5% sits in the top ten. Sequenced material: peripheral blood, taken before pregnancy. This sequence was found in a female donor with multiple sclerosis, enrolled in a pregnancy study. The rearrangement links TRBV29-1 to TRBJ2-1; 10 bases map to TRBD2. CDR3 protein: CSVEMVGTSVYNEQFF. CDR3 DNA sequence: TGCAGCGTTGAAATGGTCGGGACTAGCGTGTACAATGAGCAGTTCTTC.